These T cell receptor beta chains were read from a single sample in a study of blood T cell repertoires in COVID-19. The protocol was immunoSEQ multiplex PCR, while the TCRdb copy is restricted to in-frame clones and leaves out a portion. The sample holds 250,000 to 300,000 clones, about 91% seen once. Input material: PBMCs or T cells enriched from blood (not recorded which). The receptors stem from a human donor in a cohort exposed to, infected with or recovered from COVID-19 (not recorded which). The donor label of this sample is uncertain. Both conserved end residues are part of each CDR3.

v_gene	j_gene	CDR3aa
TRBV7-8	TRBJ1-5	CASSLDTFNQPQHF
TRBV27	TRBJ2-1	CASIKERGLVNEQFF
TRBV4-2	TRBJ1-3	CASSQEFSGARSGNTIYF
TRBV11-1	TRBJ1-1	CASSLGGMNTEAFF
TRBV4-1	TRBJ2-5	CASSHLAGGRQETQYF
TRBV5-5	TRBJ1-1	CASSLRSVGGYKNTEAFF
TRBV6-1	TRBJ2-3	CASSELLAGADTQYF
TRBV7-6	TRBJ2-5	CASSLETSGAVETQYF
TRBV9	TRBJ2-2	CASSVRPNTITGELFF
TRBV5-1	TRBJ2-3	CASSLGGSTDTQYF
TRBV5-5	TRBJ2-7	CASSLANGGYEQYF
TRBV11-2	TRBJ2-7	CASSLGPTYEQYF
TRBV6-2/TRBV6-3	TRBJ1-5	CASSYSGGPSNQPQHF
TRBV19	TRBJ1-2	CASSPTSF
TRBV19	TRBJ2-5	CASTGGNQETQYF
TRBV5-6	TRBJ1-2	CASRSQGSYGYTF
TRBV4-1	TRBJ1-5	CASSQTGADQPQHF
TRBV7-8	TRBJ2-1	CASSFYSDEQFF
TRBV19	TRBJ2-1	CASSSRQGGNNEQFF
TRBV24-1	TRBJ2-4	CATSTALAGKNIQYF
TRBV7-2	TRBJ2-7	CASSPTPGGSYEQYF
TRBV27	TRBJ1-1	CATFITGSTEAFF
TRBV11-2	TRBJ1-2	CASSLARTVNYGYTF
TRBV3-1/TRBV3-2	TRBJ1-3	CASLATGSGNTIYF
TRBV21-1	TRBJ2-2	CASGKRGSPTRELFF
TRBV11-2	TRBJ2-7	CASSPGQGYEQYF
TRBV12-3/TRBV12-4	TRBJ1-1	CASSVTPNTEAFF
TRBV3-1/TRBV3-2	TRBJ2-7	CASSPDGREQYF
TRBV4-1	TRBJ2-7	CASSHLGQSYEQYF
TRBV7-3	TRBJ1-2	CASSLGGADGYTF
TRBV11-2	TRBJ2-5	CASSALDSQETQYF
TRBV19	TRBJ1-3	CASSIRGGNSGNTIYF
TRBV10-1	TRBJ1-1	CASSESTGNTEAFF
TRBV18	TRBJ2-7	CASSPASYEQYF
TRBV27	TRBJ2-7	CASSLGAIRVGGGHEQYF
TRBV29-1	TRBJ1-2	CSATGVYGYTF
TRBV3-1/TRBV3-2	TRBJ2-3	CASSQQGADTQYF
TRBV16	TRBJ2-4	CASSQSTGIAKNIQYF
TRBV6-5	TRBJ2-3	CASSYRTGNTDTQYF
TRBV27	TRBJ1-1	CASSSGSATEAFF